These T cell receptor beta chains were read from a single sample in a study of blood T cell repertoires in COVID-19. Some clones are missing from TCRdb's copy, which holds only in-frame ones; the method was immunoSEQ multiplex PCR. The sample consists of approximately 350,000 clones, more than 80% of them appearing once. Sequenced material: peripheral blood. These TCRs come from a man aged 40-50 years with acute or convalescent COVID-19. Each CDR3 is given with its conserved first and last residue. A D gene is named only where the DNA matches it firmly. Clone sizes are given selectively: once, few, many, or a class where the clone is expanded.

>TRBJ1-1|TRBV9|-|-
CASSVVGEGTEAFF
TGTGCCAGCAGCGTAGTGGGGGAGGGGACCGAAGCTTTCTTT
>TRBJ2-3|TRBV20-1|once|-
CSASPGPDTQYF
TGCAGTGCTAGTCCTGGGCCGGATACGCAGTATTTT
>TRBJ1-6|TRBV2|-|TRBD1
CASSLTGSNSPLHF
TGTGCCAGCAGTCTGACAGGGTCCAATTCACCCCTCCACTTT
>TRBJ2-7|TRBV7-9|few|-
CASGGDASTHEQYF
TGTGCCAGCGGTGGAGACGCGAGTACCCACGAGCAGTACTTC
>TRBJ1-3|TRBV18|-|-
CASSRTERVLSGNTIYF
TGTGCCAGCTCACGAACAGAGAGGGTTCTATCTGGAAACACCATATATTTT
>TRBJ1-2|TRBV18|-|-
CASSADKNYGYTF
TGTGCCAGCTCAGCGGACAAAAACTATGGCTACACCTTC
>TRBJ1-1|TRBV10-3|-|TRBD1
CAISMGQVNTEAFF
TGTGCCATCAGTATGGGACAGGTGAACACTGAAGCTTTCTTT
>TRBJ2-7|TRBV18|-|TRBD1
CASLGQGYEQYF
TGTGCCAGCCTTGGACAGGGCTACGAGCAGTACTTC
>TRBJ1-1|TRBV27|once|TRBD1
CASKGTANTEAFF
TGTGCCAGCAAGGGGACAGCGAACACTGAAGCTTTCTTT
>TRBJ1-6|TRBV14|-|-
CASSQLRDINSPLHF
TGTGCCAGCAGCCAACTTCGGGACATTAATTCACCCCTCCACTTT
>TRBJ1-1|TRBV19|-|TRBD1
CASSMTGRTEAFF
TGTGCCAGTAGTATGACAGGGCGAACTGAAGCTTTCTTT
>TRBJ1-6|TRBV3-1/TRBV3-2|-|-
CASSQDPGSPLHF
TGTGCCAGCAGCCAAGATCCAGGCTCACCCCTCCACTTT
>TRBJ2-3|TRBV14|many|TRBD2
CASSPLAGSSTDTQYF
TGTGCCAGCAGCCCTCTAGCGGGGTCTAGCACAGATACGCAGTATTTT
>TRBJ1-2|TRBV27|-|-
CASSPYQTAYGYTF
TGTGCCAGCAGTCCATACCAGACAGCTTATGGCTACACCTTC
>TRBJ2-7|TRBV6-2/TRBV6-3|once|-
CASSYGRGTPYEQYF
TGTGCCAGCAGTTATGGTCGGGGGACCCCCTACGAGCAGTACTTC
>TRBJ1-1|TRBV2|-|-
CASSEQGKNTEAFF
TGTGCCAGCAGCGAACAGGGTAAGAACACTGAAGCTTTCTTT
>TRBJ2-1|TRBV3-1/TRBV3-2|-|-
CASSQLGDNEQFF
TGTGCCAGCAGCCAATTGGGCGACAATGAGCAGTTCTTC
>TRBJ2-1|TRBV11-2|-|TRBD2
CASTNGGDEQFF
TGTGCCAGCACCAATGGGGGGGATGAGCAGTTCTTC